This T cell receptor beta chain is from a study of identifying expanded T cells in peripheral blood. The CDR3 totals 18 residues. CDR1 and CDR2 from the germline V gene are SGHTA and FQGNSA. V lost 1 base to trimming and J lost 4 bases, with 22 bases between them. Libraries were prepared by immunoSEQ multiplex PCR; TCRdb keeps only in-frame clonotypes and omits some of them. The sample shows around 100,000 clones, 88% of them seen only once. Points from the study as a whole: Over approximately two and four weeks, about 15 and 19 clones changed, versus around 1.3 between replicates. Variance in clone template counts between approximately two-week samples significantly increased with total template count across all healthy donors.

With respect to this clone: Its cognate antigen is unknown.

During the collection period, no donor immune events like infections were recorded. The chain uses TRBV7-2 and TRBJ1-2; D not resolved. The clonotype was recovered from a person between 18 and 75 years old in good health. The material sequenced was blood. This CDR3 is CASSLGWNTEHLIYGYTF. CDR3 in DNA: TGTGCCAGCAGCTTAGGTTGGAACACAGAGCACCTGATCTATGGCTACACCTTC. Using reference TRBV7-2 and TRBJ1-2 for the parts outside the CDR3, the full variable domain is GAGVSQSPSNKVTEKGKDVELRCDPISGHTALYWYRQSLGQGLEFLIYFQGNSAPDKSGLPSDRFSAERTGGSVSTLTIQRTQQEDSAVYLCASSLGWNTEHLIYGYTFGSGTRLTVV.